Shown below are 24 T cell receptor beta chains from a single sample sequenced in a study of blood T cells in healthy people across ages. A second PCR, run for about 7 to 11 cycles, used a sample-barcoded 5' primer plus a J-beta primer mix. MiXCR was run by TCRdb on the 5' RACE reads, yielding one entry per CDR3 protein. The table shows around 780,000 distinct CDR3 sequences, with approximately 53% occurring only once. Sequenced input: blood. Receptors were obtained from a man aged 40-50 years in good health.

This chain links TRBV7-8 with TRBJ2-5; 8 bases are shared with TRBD1. The length of the CDR3 is 17 residues. Trimming at V came to 1 base and at J to 2 bases, leaving 9 bases not matched to a gene. Germline values: CDR1 SGHVS, CDR2 FQNEAQ. CDR3 loop: CASSLVIGQGRQETQYF. DNA for the CDR3: TGTGCCAGCAGCTTAGTTATCGGACAGGGAAGGCAAGAGACCCAGTACTTC.

The chain is built from TRBV11-3 and TRBJ2-1; 11 positions agree with TRBD1. V lost 4 bases to trimming and J lost 1 base; unmatched junction nucleotides: 3. Germline lookup yields CDR1 SGHNT and CDR2 YENEEA. The CDR3 loop spans 16 amino acids. The CDR3 sequence is CASSSRDRGSYNEQFF. The DNA for the CDR3 is TGTGCCAGCAGCTCCCGGGACAGGGGGTCCTACAATGAGCAGTTCTTC.

The V and J genes are TRBV20-1 and TRBJ1-6, with TRBD1 as a possible D gene (6 bases). Per the germline V gene, CDR1 is DFQATT and CDR2 is SNEGSKA (reference sequence). V dropped 0 bases and J dropped 3 bases, with 12 bases sitting between them. The CDR3 sequence is 16 residues long. CDR3 DNA: TGCAGTGCTAGAGATAAGGGGGAATACTATAATTCACCCCTCCACTTT. Amino acids: CSARDKGEYYNSPLHF.

The chain recombines TRBV28 with TRBJ2-3; D remains ambiguous. The CDR3 is made up of 12 amino acids. CDR1 is MDHEN and CDR2 is SYDVKM in the germline V gene. The V end was cut by 5 bases, the J end by 5 bases, with 8 bases between. CDR3 sequence reads: CASSDRKDTQYF. The CDR3, as DNA: TGTGCCAGCAGTGATAGGAAAGATACGCAGTATTTT. Variable domain in full (rest from reference TRBV28 and TRBJ2-3): DVKVTQSSRYLVKRTGEKVFLECVQDMDHENMFWYRQDPGLGLRLIYFSYDVKMKEKGDIPEGYSVSREKKERFSLILESASTNQTSMYLCASSDRKDTQYFGPGTRLTVL.

The chain couples TRBV6-5 to TRBJ2-5; 9 positions agree with TRBD2. CDR1 is MNHEY and CDR2 is SVGAGI in the germline V gene. Unmatched junction bases numbered 14, after V lost 7 bases and J lost 11 bases. The CDR3 sequence is 14 residues long. In nucleotides, the CDR3 is TGTGCCAGCAAAACCGGGACTAGCCTCCATGAGCAGTACTTC. It codes for CASKTGTSLHEQYF.

The rearrangement uses TRBV14 and TRBJ2-5; no clear D. The germline gives CDR1 SGHDN, CDR2 FVKESK. The V end lost 0 bases, the J end lost 11 bases, and 7 bases lay between the germline ends. The CDR3 is made up of 11 amino acids. The CDR3 DNA is TGTGCCAGCAGCCAAGATCGCTCGCAGTACTTC. Its protein product is CASSQDRSQYF.

This chain links TRBV6-1 with TRBJ2-3; 14 bases match TRBD2. J lost 1 base, V lost 0 bases, and 21 bases had no gene match. Germline V CDR1 and CDR2: MNHNS, SASEGT. CDR3 length equals 24 residues. CDR3 coding DNA: TGTGCCAGCAGTGAAGCTGGGTTGGATCATCCAGTGGGACTAGCGGGAGTTGGCACAGATACGCAGTATTTT. It translates to CASSEAGLDHPVGLAGVGTDTQYF.

The rearrangement uses TRBV12-3 or TRBV12-4 and TRBJ2-1; D is perhaps TRBD2 (5 bases). The CDR3 spans 14 residues. V was clipped by 3 bases and J by 6 bases, with 12 bases between them. The CDR3: CASSFGKGVNEQFF. In DNA form, the CDR3 reads TGTGCCAGCAGTTTCGGGAAAGGCGTCAATGAGCAGTTCTTC.

This chain links TRBV7-2 with TRBJ2-7, with TRBD1 matching 7 bases. The CDR3 contains 16 residues. CDR1 and CDR2 from the germline V gene are SGHTA and FQGNSA. Losses at the gene ends were 2 bases for V and 3 bases for J; bases not matched to a gene: 10. The CDR3 DNA reads TGTGCCAGCAGCTTAATCGGGACAGCTATAGGCTACGAGCAGTACTTC. Its protein is CASSLIGTAIGYEQYF.

The chain couples TRBV7-3 to TRBJ2-5; D is ambiguous. Germline V gene sequence: CDR1 SGHTA, CDR2 FQGTGA. V was cut by 2 bases and J by 1 base, with 5 bases left in between. The CDR3 is made up of 13 amino acids. As DNA, the CDR3 is TGTGCCAGCAGCTTATACGCCCAAGAGACCCAGTACTTC. It codes for CASSLYAQETQYF.

The J gene is TRBJ1-6, the V gene TRBV2, with unresolved D. Germline-derived CDR1 and CDR2 are SNHLY and FYNNEI. V lost 2 bases and J lost 7, with 12 bases in between. The CDR3 totals 15 residues. The CDR3 is CASSESAGRNSPLHF. For the CDR3, the DNA is TGTGCCAGCAGTGAATCAGCGGGGAGAAATTCACCCCTCCACTTT.

The chain is built from TRBV14 and TRBJ1-6; tentatively, D is TRBD1 (5 bases). This CDR3 has 18 residues. The V and J ends lost 4 bases and 1 base respectively, with 17 bases between them. Germline lookup yields CDR1 SGHDN and CDR2 FVKESK. CDR3 nucleotide sequence: TGTGCCAGCAGCCCTCCCCGGGGGATTGGGTCCTATAATTCACCCCTCCACTTT. Its protein product is CASSPPRGIGSYNSPLHF.

Points on this clonotype: Sequence at one end of the junction differs from germline and may be a read error. The V call is TRBV3-1, the J call TRBJ2-1; TRBD2 aligns across 7 bases. Germline assignment: CDR1 LGHDT and CDR2 YNNKEL (reference sequence). The CDR3 length is 15 residues. Here the CDR3 DNA reads TGTGCCGGCAGCCAGATTCCCACTAGCGCAAGTGAGCAGTTCTTC. Its protein is CAGSQIPTSASEQFF.

The V and J genes are TRBV9 and TRBJ1-2, with TRBD1 identical over 7 bases. The germline V gene encodes CDR1 SGDLS and CDR2 YYNGEE. V gave up 7 bases and J gave up 4 bases; unmatched junction bases: 10. The CDR3 has 14 amino acids. CDR3 loop: CASGPTWDSYGYTF. For the CDR3, the DNA is TGTGCCAGCGGCCCGACTTGGGACAGCTATGGCTACACCTTC.

Comments on this clonotype: This clone may be a read error of a much larger clone one base away. The J gene is TRBJ2-7, the V gene TRBV6-1, with D possibly TRBD2 on 5 matching bases. The CDR3 loop spans 12 amino acids. Germline CDR1 and CDR2: MNHNS and SASEGT. Between the trimmed V and J ends, which lost 11 bases and 2 bases, there was a span of 13 bases. The CDR3 loop reads CAAEGGAYEQYF. The CDR3 DNA reads TGTGCCGCCGAAGGAGGAGCCTACGAGCAGTACTTC.

The CDR3 region is CASSESGVYGYTF. CDR3 bases: TGTGCCAGCAGCGAATCGGGGGTCTATGGCTACACCTTC. The rearrangement joins TRBV7-3 to TRBJ1-2; weak D call: TRBD1 (5 bases). The CDR3 sequence is 13 residues long. Looked up from germline, CDR1 is SGHTA and CDR2 is FQGTGA. Trimming pared 5 bases from V and 4 bases from J, leaving 11 bases between.

This clonotype has a handful of counts. This may arise from a read error, as a much more abundant clone is one base away. This chain uses TRBV27 with TRBJ2-1; possibly TRBD1 for D (5 bases). Germline values: CDR1 MNHEY, CDR2 SMNVEV (reference sequence). The V end lost 4 bases, the J end lost 4 bases, and 14 bases lay between the germline ends. This CDR3 has 15 amino acids. The CDR3 coding sequence is TGTGCCAGCAGTTGCTCCAGGGAAAATTACAATGAGCAGTTCTTC. Encoded protein: CASSCSRENYNEQFF.

DNA of the CDR3: TGCGCCAGTAGTACGTTGGCGGATGGCAATCAGCCCCAGCATTTT. Amino acid sequence: CASSTLADGNQPQHF. V is TRBV4-3 and J is TRBJ1-5; D gene uncertain. Trimming pared 9 bases from V and 2 bases from J, leaving 17 bases between. The germline CDR1 and CDR2 sequences are LGHNA and YSLEER. The CDR3 has 15 amino acids.

The chain joins TRBV20-1 to TRBJ2-3, with 11 bases fitting TRBD2. The CDR3 covers 18 residues. V lost 3 bases, J lost 4 bases, and 15 bases stayed unmatched. Germline loops: CDR1 DFQATT, CDR2 SNEGSKA (reference sequence). DNA for the CDR3: TGCAGTGCTAGGAGGACTAGCGGGCCAAGGGGCGGGGCAGATACGCAGTATTTT. Amino acids: CSARRTSGPRGGADTQYF.

The chain combines TRBV12-3 or TRBV12-4 with TRBJ2-1; 7 nucleotides agree with TRBD2. The CDR3 is 15 amino acids. Germline trimming cut 3 bases from V and 3 bases from J; bases unmatched to any gene: 5. CDR3 sequence (DNA): TGTGCCAGCAGTTTTGACGGGAGGATCTACAATGAGCAGTTCTTC. It codes for CASSFDGRIYNEQFF.

The chain is built from TRBV20-1 and TRBJ2-5; tentatively, D is TRBD2 (6 bases). Germline V lookup: CDR1 DFQATT, CDR2 SNEGSKA (reference sequence). The CDR3 contains 15 residues. Deletions cut 5 bases from V and 11 bases from J, with 27 bases between. CDR3 in DNA: TGCAGTGCTCTGGAGCGGGTGGAGGTTAACAATGAGCAGTACTTC. Translated, it gives CSALERVEVNNEQYF.

V is TRBV7-2 and J is TRBJ2-1; possible D gene TRBD2, 6 bases. The germline V and J ends were trimmed by 3 bases and 9 bases, with 15 bases remaining between them. Germline loops: CDR1 SGHTA, CDR2 FQGNSA. This CDR3 spans 14 amino acids. The CDR3 sequence is CASSFLRDGGEQFF. CDR3 nucleotides: TGTGCCAGCAGCTTCTTGCGGGATGGTGGTGAGCAGTTCTTC.

This clonotype was detected only a few times. The chain joins TRBV3-1 to TRBJ2-2, with no clear D. V lost 1 base to trimming and J lost 3 bases, with 3 bases between them. Germline V lookup: CDR1 LGHDT, CDR2 YNNKEL (reference sequence). The CDR3 covers 13 residues. The CDR3 sequence: CASSQGDTGELFF. In nucleotides, the CDR3 is TGTGCCAGCAGCCAAGGGGACACCGGGGAGCTGTTTTTT.

The chain combines TRBV6-6 with TRBJ1-1, with 9 bases aligning to TRBD1. This CDR3 has 14 residues. After removal of 0 bases from V and 7 bases from J, the junction contained 3 bases not matched to a gene. Looked up from germline, CDR1 is MNHNY and CDR2 is SVGAGI (reference sequence). The CDR3 loop reads CASSYSGQGLEAFF. The CDR3 nucleotides are TGTGCCAGCAGTTACTCGGGACAGGGCCTTGAAGCTTTCTTT.